The TCR beta chain under discussion was sequenced for a study of prognosis after radiotherapy for stage I lung cancer. Germline V gives CDR1 KGHSH, CDR2 LQKENI. The CDR3 is 17 amino acids. Deletions cut 2 bases from V and 0 bases from J, with 14 bases between. The TCR beta CDR3 region was amplified from genomic DNA, with two rounds of multiplex PCR being used for the amplification. Used in first-round PCR were primers specific to each TRBV and TRBJ gene. From the multiplex PCR reads, TCRdb called clonotypes with MiXCR, one entry per CDR3 protein. In the table there are approximately 23,000 distinct CDR3 sequences, around 42% of which are singletons.

The chain employs TRBV18 and TRBJ2-4, with D tentatively TRBD1 (7 bases). Sequenced material: PBMCs, taken before or after stereotactic body radiation therapy (not recorded which). The TCR sequence derives from a donor aged 50 or older with non-small cell lung cancer. CDR3 region: CASSPMAGGLAKNIQYF. The CDR3 region has the DNA TGTGCCAGCTCACCAATGGCAGGGGGGTTAGCCAAAAACATTCAGTACTTC.